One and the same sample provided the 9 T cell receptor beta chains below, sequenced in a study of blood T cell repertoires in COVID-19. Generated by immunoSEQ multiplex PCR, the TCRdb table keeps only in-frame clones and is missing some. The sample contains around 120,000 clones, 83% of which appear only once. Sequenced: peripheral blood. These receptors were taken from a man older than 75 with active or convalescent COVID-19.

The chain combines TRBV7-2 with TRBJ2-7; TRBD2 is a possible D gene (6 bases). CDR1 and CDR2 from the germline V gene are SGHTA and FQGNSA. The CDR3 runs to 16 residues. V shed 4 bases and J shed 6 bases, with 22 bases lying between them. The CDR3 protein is CASSSASPPGLFEQYF. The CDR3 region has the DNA TGTGCCAGCAGCTCGGCCTCCCCCCCTGGACTATTCGAGCAGTACTTC.

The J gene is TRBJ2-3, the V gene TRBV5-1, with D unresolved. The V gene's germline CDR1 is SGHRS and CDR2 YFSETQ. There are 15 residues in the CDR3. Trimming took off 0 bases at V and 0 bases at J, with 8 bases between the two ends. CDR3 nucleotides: TGCGCCAGCAGCTTGGGTGGCGGTAGCACAGATACGCAGTATTTT. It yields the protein CASSLGGGSTDTQYF.

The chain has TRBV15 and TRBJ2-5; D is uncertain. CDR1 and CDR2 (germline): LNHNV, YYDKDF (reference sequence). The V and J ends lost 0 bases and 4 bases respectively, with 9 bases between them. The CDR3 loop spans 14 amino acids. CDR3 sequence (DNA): TGTGCCACCAGCAGAGATCTAGGCGTAGAGACCCAGTACTTC. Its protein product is CATSRDLGVETQYF.

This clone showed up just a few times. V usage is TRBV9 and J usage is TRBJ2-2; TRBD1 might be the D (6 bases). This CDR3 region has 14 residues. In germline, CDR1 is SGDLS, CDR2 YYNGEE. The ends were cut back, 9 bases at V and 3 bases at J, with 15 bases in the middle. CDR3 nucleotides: TGTGCCACGACAGACAGGACCGACACCGGGGAGCTGTTTTTT. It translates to CATTDRTDTGELFF.

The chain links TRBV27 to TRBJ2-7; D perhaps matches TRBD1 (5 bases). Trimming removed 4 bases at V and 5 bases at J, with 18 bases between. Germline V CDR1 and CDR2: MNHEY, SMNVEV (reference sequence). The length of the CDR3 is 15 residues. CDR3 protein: CASSSYLQVDHEQYF. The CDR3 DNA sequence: TGTGCCAGCAGTTCGTATCTACAGGTGGATCACGAGCAGTACTTC.

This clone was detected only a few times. Here the CDR3 DNA reads TGTGCCAGCAGTCACGGGACAGGGCACCTTCAGACAGATACGCAGTATTTT. This gives the protein CASSHGTGHLQTDTQYF. The chain carries TRBV6-6 and TRBJ2-3; TRBD1 aligns across 9 bases. Trimming removed 5 bases from V and 3 bases from J; junction bases left unmatched: 12. This CDR3 has 17 residues. The germline gives CDR1 MNHNY, CDR2 SVGAGI (reference sequence).

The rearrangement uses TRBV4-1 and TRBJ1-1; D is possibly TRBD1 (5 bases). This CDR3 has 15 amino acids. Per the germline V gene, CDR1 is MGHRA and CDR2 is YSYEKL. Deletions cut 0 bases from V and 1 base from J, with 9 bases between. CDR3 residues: CASSQERQTNTEAFF. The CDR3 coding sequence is TGCGCCAGCAGCCAAGAGCGACAGACGAACACTGAAGCTTTCTTT.

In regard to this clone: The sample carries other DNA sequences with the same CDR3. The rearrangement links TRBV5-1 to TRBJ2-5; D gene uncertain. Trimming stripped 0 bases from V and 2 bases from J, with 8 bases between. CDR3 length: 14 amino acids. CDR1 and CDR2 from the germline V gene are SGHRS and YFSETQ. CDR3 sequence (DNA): TGCGCCAGCAGCTTGGCACAGCCTCAAGAGACCCAGTACTTC. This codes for CASSLAQPQETQYF.

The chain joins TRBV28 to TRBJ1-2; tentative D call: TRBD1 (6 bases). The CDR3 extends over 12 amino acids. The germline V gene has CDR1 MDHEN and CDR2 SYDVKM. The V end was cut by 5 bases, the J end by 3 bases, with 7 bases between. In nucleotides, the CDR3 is TGTGCCAGCAGTACAGGGTACTATGGCTACACCTTC. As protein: CASSTGYYGYTF.